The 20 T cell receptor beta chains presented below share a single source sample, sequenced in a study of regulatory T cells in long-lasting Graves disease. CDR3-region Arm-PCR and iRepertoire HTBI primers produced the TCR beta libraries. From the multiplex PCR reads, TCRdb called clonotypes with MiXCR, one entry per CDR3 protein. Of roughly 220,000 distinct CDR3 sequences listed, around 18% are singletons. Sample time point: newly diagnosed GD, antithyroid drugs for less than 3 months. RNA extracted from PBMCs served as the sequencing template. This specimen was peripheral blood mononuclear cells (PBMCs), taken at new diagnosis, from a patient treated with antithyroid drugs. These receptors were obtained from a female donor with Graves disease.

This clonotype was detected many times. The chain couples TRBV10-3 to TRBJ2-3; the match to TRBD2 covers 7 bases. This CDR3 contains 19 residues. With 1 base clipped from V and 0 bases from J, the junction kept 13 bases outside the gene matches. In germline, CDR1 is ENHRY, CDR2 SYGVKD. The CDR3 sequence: CAISEFGTTPGGSTDTQYF. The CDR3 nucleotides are TGTGCCATCAGTGAGTTCGGGACTACCCCCGGCGGGAGCACAGATACGCAGTATTTT.

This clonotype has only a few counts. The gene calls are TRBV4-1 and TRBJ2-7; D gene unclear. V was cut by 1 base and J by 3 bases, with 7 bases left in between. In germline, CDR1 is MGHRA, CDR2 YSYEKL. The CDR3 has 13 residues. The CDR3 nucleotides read TGCGCCAGCAGCCAAGTTCTCGGCTACGAGCAGTACTTC. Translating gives CASSQVLGYEQYF.

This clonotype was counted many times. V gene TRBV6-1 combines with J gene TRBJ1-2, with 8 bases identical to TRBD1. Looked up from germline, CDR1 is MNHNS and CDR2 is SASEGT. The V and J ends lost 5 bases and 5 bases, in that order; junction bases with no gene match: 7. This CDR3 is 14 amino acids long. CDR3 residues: CASSPSGQVYGYTF. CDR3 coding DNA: TGTGCCAGCAGTCCGTCGGGACAGGTATATGGCTACACCTTC.

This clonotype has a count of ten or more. CDR3 DNA sequence: TGTGCCACCAGCAAAACCGGTAGGGGGACCTATGGCTACACCTTC. This encodes CATSKTGRGTYGYTF. V is TRBV15 and J is TRBJ1-2, with D perhaps matching TRBD1 (6 bases). This CDR3 has 15 residues. V lost 4 bases and J lost 4, with 16 bases in between. Germline V gene data show CDR1 as LNHNV and CDR2 as YYDKDF (reference sequence). The variable domain in full, with the rest retrieved from reference TRBV15 and TRBJ1-2, is DAMVIQNPRYQVTQFGKPVTLSCSQTLNHNVMYWYQQKSSQAPKLLFHYYDKDFNNEADTPDNFQSRRPNTSFCFLDIRSPGLGDTAMYLCATSKTGRGTYGYTFGSGTRLTVV.

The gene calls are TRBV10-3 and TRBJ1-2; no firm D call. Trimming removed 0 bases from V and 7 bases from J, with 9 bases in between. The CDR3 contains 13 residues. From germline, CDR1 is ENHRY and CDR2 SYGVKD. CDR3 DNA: TGTGCCATCAGTGAGTCGCAGCAGAGTGGCTACACCTTC. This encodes CAISESQQSGYTF.

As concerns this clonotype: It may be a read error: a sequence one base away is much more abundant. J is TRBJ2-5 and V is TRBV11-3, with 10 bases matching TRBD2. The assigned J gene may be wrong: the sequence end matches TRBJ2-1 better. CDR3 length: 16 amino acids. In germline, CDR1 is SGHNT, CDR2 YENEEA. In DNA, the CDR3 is TGTGCCAGCAGCTTTCCGGGACTAGCGAGAGCGGTTGAGCAGTTCTTC. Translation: CASSFPGLARAVEQFF.

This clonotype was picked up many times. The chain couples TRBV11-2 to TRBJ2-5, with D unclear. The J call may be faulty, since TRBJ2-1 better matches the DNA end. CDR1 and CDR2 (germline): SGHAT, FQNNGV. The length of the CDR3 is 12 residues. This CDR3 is CASSKLTRGQFF. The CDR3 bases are TGTGCCAGCAGCAAACTAACCCGTGGTCAGTTCTTC.

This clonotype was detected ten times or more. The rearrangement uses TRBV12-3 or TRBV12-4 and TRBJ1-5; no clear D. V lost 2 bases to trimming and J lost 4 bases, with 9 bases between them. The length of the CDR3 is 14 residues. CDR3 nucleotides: TGTGCCAGCAGTTTAAATGCGGGGAATCAGCCCCAGCATTTT. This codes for CASSLNAGNQPQHF.

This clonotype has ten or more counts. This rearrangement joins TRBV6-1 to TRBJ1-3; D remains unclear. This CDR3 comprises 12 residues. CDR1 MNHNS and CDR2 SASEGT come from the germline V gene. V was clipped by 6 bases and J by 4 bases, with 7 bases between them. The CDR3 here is CASSRQGNTIYF. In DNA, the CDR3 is TGTGCCAGCAGCCGACAAGGAAACACCATATATTTT.

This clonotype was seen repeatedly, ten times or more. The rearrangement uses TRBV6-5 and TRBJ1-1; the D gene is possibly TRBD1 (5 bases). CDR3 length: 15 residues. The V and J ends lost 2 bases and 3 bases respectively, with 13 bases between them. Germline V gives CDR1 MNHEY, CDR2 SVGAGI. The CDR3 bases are TGTGCCAGCAGTTACAGCTTAGGCAGGGACACTGAAGCTTTCTTT. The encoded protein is CASSYSLGRDTEAFF.

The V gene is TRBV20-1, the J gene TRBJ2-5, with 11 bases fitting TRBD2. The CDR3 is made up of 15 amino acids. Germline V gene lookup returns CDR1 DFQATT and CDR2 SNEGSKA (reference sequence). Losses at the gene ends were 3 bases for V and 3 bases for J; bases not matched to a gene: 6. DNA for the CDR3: TGCAGTGCTAGGACTAGCGGGAAGTTAAAAGAGACCCAGTACTTC. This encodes CSARTSGKLKETQYF.

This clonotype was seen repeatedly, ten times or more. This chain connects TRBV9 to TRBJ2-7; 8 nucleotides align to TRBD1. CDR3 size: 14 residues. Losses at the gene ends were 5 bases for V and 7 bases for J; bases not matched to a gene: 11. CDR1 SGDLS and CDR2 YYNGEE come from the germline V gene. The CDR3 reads CASSSGQGRSEQYF. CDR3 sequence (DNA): TGTGCCAGCAGTTCCGGACAGGGAAGGAGTGAGCAGTACTTC.

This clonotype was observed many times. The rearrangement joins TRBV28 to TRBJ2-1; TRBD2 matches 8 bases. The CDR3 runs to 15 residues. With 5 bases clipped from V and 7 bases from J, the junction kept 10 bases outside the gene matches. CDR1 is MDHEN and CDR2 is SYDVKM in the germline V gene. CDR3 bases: TGTGCCAGCAGTGAACCCGGGACTAGAGGGAATGAGCAGTTCTTC. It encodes CASSEPGTRGNEQFF.

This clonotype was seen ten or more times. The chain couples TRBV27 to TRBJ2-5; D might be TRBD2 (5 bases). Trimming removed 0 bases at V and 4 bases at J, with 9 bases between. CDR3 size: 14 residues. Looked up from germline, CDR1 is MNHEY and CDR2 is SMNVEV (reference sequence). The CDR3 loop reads CASSLSPEGETQYF. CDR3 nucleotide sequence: TGTGCCAGCAGTTTATCGCCTGAGGGAGAGACCCAGTACTTC.

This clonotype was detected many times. The DNA of the CDR3 is TGTGCCAGCAGCGAACTCTTCCTCGGGACAGCGAACACCGGGGAGCTGTTTTTT. Protein: CASSELFLGTANTGELFF. This chain links TRBV3-1 with TRBJ2-2; 7 bases fit TRBD1. Trimming removed 5 bases from V and 0 bases from J; junction bases left unmatched: 12. Germline CDR1 reads LGHDT; CDR2 reads YNNKEL (reference sequence). The length of the CDR3 is 18 residues.

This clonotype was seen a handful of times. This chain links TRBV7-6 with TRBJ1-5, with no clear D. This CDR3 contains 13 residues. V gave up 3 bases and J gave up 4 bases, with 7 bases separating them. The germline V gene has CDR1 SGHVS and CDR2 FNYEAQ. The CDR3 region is CASSFGWNQPQHF. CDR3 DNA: TGTGCCAGCAGCTTTGGGTGGAATCAGCCCCAGCATTTT. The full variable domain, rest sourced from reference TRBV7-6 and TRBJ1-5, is GAGVSQSPRYKVTKRGQDVALRCDPISGHVSLYWYRQALGQGPEFLTYFNYEAQQDKSGLPNDRFSAERPEGSISTLTIQRTEQRDSAMYRCASSFGWNQPQHFGDGTRLSIL.

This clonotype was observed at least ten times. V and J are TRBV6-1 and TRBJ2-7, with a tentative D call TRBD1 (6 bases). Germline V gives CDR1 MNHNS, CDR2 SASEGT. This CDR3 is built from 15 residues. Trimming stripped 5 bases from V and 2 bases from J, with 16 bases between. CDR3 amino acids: CASSKTGTPTYEQYF. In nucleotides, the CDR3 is TGTGCCAGCAGTAAAACCGGGACACCTACCTACGAGCAGTACTTC.

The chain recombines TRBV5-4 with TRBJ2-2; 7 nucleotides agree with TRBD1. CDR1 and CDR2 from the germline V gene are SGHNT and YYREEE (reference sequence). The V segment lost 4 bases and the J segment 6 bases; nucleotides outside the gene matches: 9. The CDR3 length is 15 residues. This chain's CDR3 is CASSAVTGSPGELFF. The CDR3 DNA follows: TGTGCCAGCAGCGCCGTGACAGGGTCACCCGGGGAGCTGTTTTTT.

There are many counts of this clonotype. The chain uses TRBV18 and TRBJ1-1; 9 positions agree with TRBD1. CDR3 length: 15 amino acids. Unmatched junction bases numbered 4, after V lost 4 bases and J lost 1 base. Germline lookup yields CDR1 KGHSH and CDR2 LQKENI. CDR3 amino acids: CASSRTGGRNTEAFF. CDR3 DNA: TGTGCCAGCTCACGAACAGGGGGCCGGAACACTGAAGCTTTCTTT.

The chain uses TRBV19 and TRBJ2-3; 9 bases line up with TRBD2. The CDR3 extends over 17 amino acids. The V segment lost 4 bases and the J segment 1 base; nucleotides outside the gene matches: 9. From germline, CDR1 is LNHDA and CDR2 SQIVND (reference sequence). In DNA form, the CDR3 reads TGTGCCAGTAGTACCGGTAGCGGGAGTATCGGCACAGATACGCAGTATTTT. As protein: CASSTGSGSIGTDTQYF.